This TCR beta chain was obtained from a study of cytomegalovirus exposure and HLA in healthy donors. The study's findings and limits: A missense variant in DCLRE1C was later tied to TCR beta V- and J-gene trimming.

About this clone: Its specificity is not known.

Germline V gives CDR1 SSHAT, CDR2 FNYEAQ (reference sequence). Trimming shortened V by 5 bases and J by 4 bases, and 17 bases separated the two germline ends. The CDR3 length is 16 residues. It was with 60 Vbeta and 13 Jbeta primers that the PCR ran. This table comes from immunoSEQ multiplex PCR, and its TCRdb copy is limited to in-frame clones, with some not included. The data contain about 94,000 clones, roughly 78% of them singletons. This rearrangement joins TRBV7-7 to TRBJ2-2; D might be TRBD2 (6 bases). This TCR derives from a woman in her fifties or sixties in good health and CMV-seronegative. The sequenced sample was PBMCs. The CDR3 sequence is CASSPTARGGTGELFF. As DNA, the CDR3 is TGTGCCAGCAGCCCCACGGCGCGGGGCGGCACCGGGGAGCTGTTTTTT.